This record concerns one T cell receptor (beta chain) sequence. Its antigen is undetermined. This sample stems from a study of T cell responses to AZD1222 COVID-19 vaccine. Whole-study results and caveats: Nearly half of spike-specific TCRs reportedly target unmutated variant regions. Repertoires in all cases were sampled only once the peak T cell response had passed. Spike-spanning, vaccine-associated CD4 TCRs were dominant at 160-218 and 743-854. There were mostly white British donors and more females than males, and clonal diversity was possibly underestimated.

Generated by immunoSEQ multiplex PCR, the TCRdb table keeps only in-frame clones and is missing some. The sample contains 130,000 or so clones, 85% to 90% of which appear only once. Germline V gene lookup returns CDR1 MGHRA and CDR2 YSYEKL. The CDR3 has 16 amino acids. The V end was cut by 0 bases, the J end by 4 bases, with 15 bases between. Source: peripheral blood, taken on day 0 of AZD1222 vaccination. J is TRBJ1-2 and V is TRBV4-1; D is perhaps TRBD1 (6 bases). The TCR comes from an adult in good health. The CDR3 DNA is TGCGCCAGCAGCCAAGATGAGGACAGTTCTTTCTATGGCTACACCTTC. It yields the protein CASSQDEDSSFYGYTF.